Listed here are 15 T cell receptor beta chains from one sample, sequenced in a study of long-term antiretroviral therapy in people with HIV. The assay used was immunoSEQ (version v3.0), run at survey level. Assay: immunoSEQ multiplex PCR; the TCRdb copy retains only in-frame clones and omits some. This table has fewer than 20,000 clones, 80% to 90% appearing once. The input for sequencing was unsorted PBMCs, taken 4.2 years after starting antiretroviral therapy. The source is a man between 45 and 60 years old with HIV.

This sequence joins TRBV9 and TRBJ2-1; tentatively, D is TRBD1 (5 bases). The CDR3 extends over 15 amino acids. Germline CDR1 SGDLS, CDR2 YYNGEE. Between the trimmed V and J ends, which lost 0 bases and 8 bases, there was a span of 15 bases. The CDR3 DNA sequence: TGTGCCAGCAGCGTAGGGGTTGGCAGGGCCCATGAGCAGTTCTTC. This codes for CASSVGVGRAHEQFF.

The chain links TRBV5-1 to TRBJ1-2; D may be TRBD1 (6 bases). Germline V gene data show CDR1 as SGHRS and CDR2 as YFSETQ. With 3 bases removed from V and 3 bases from J, the gap between germline ends came to 12 bases. There are 14 residues in the CDR3. CDR3 residues: CASSSDGGYYGYTF. The CDR3 bases are TGCGCCAGCAGCTCCGACGGGGGCTACTATGGCTACACCTTC.

The V gene is TRBV30, the J gene TRBJ2-7; 8 nucleotides match TRBD1. The CDR3 spans 13 residues. Germline CDR1 GTSNPN, CDR2 SVGIG (reference sequence). The trim removed 3 bases at V and 7 bases at J, leaving 8 bases unmatched. CDR3 DNA: TGTGCCTGGAGCCCCGGGACAGGTAATGAGCAGTACTTC. This codes for CAWSPGTGNEQYF.

This clone came up a few times. V usage is TRBV30 and J usage is TRBJ1-6; the D is unclear. This CDR3 comprises 12 residues. The V end lost 1 base, the J end lost 13 bases, and 11 bases lay between the germline ends. Germline CDR1 and CDR2: GTSNPN and SVGIG (reference sequence). CDR3 in amino acids: CAWSDGTSPLHF. Written as DNA, the CDR3 is TGTGCCTGGAGTGACGGAACTTCCCCCCTCCACTTT.

This clone was seen only a few times. CDR3: CASSKRRGNQPQHF. The CDR3 bases are TGTGCCAGCAGCAAACGGCGTGGCAATCAGCCCCAGCATTTT. The chain uses TRBV21-1 and TRBJ1-5. TRBV21-1 is annotated as a pseudogene. The CDR3 consists of 14 residues.

The CDR3 here is CASSLTRGGEKLFF. The CDR3 DNA reads TGTGCCAGCAGCTTAACCAGGGGAGGGGAAAAACTGTTTTTT. The V gene is TRBV11-2, the J gene TRBJ1-4; D is perhaps TRBD1 (6 bases). The CDR3 consists of 14 residues. V was shortened by 2 bases and J by 8 bases, with 12 bases between the two germline ends. The germline gives CDR1 SGHAT, CDR2 FQNNGV.

This chain uses TRBV5-1 with TRBJ1-4; D might be TRBD1 (5 bases). CDR3 length equals 16 residues. Germline V lookup: CDR1 SGHRS, CDR2 YFSETQ. V was pared by 4 bases and J by 2 bases, with 15 bases between. CDR3 amino acids: CASSVGAAVTNEKLFF. The DNA of the CDR3 is TGCGCCAGCAGCGTTGGGGCGGCGGTCACTAATGAAAAACTGTTTTTT.

V gene TRBV6-5 combines with J gene TRBJ2-7; D gene unclear. The length of the CDR3 is 11 residues. Per germline, CDR1 MNHEY and CDR2 SVGAGI. Trimming cost V 7 bases and J 3 bases, with 7 bases left between them. CDR3 bases: TGTGCCAGCACCGGAGACTACGAGCAGTACTTC. It translates to CASTGDYEQYF.

This clone was detected once. The rearrangement uses TRBV5-1 and TRBJ2-3; the match to TRBD2 covers 9 bases. This CDR3 spans 16 amino acids. Germline V gene data show CDR1 as SGHRS and CDR2 as YFSETQ. J was trimmed by 5 bases and V by 5 bases; bases with no gene match: 12. The CDR3 loop is CASRLEAGGLEDTQYF. Written as DNA, the CDR3 is TGCGCCAGCAGACTTGAGGCGGGGGGGCTTGAAGATACGCAGTATTTT.

V and J are TRBV5-1 and TRBJ1-1; D gene ambiguous. Germline V gene lookup returns CDR1 SGHRS and CDR2 YFSETQ. The CDR3 covers 13 residues. V was pared by 2 bases and J by 4 bases, with 9 bases between. CDR3 amino acids: CASSFNSGTEAFF. CDR3 coding DNA: TGCGCCAGCAGCTTTAACAGCGGCACTGAAGCTTTCTTT.

The chain carries TRBV5-6 and TRBJ2-1; D is possibly TRBD1 (5 bases). V was trimmed by 6 bases and J by 6 bases, leaving 22 bases between them. Germline-derived CDR1 and CDR2 are SGHDT and YYEEEE. There are 16 residues in the CDR3. The CDR3 sequence: CASNSRRLTGANEQFF. In nucleotides, the CDR3 is TGTGCCAGCAACTCCCGCCGCTTAACTGGGGCCAATGAGCAGTTCTTC. Looking up the rest from reference TRBV5-6 and TRBJ2-1 gives the full variable domain: DAGVTQSPTHLIKTRGQQVTLRCSPKSGHDTVSWYQQALGQGPQFIFQYYEEEERQRGNFPDRFSGHQFPNYSSELNVNALLLGDSALYLCASNSRRLTGANEQFFGPGTRLTVL.

V gene TRBV30 combines with J gene TRBJ2-7; D perhaps matches TRBD1 (5 bases). Trimming stripped 0 bases from V and 7 bases from J, with 10 bases between. Germline V gene data show CDR1 as GTSNPN and CDR2 as SVGIG (reference sequence). The CDR3 consists of 12 residues. Here the CDR3 DNA reads TGTGCCTGGAGTGTACAGGAGAGTGAGCAGTACTTC. It specifies CAWSVQESEQYF.

This chain uses TRBV4-3 with TRBJ1-4; no definite D call. The CDR3 totals 18 residues. Germline-derived CDR1 and CDR2 are LGHNA and YSLEER. V shed 4 bases and J shed 7 bases, with 25 bases lying between them. The CDR3 nucleotides read TGCGCCAGCAGCCCCCAACGTAGGACCCCCGGGCGGAGTGAAAAACTGTTTTTT. This encodes CASSPQRRTPGRSEKLFF.

The genes are TRBV7-2 and TRBJ2-4, with a weak D call TRBD2 (5 bases). Germline values: CDR1 SGHTA, CDR2 FQGNSA. Deletions cut 5 bases from V and 0 bases from J, with 17 bases between. The CDR3 has 17 amino acids. CDR3 sequence: CASSRSSGELAKNIQYF. CDR3 in DNA: TGTGCCAGCAGCCGAAGCAGCGGTGAGCTAGCCAAAAACATTCAGTACTTC.

J is TRBJ1-5 and V is TRBV11-2; D perhaps matches TRBD1 (5 bases). There are 14 residues in the CDR3. CDR1 is SGHAT and CDR2 is FQNNGV in the germline V gene. The V end was cut by 1 base, the J end by 4 bases, with 8 bases between. The CDR3 DNA is TGTGCCAGCAGCTTAGGGGCAGGGAATCAGCCCCAGCATTTT. Translation: CASSLGAGNQPQHF.